The TCR beta chain described here comes from a study of blood T cells in healthy people across ages. Notes on the study in general: Estimates of total diversity, which came from one million sequenced T cells, were considered to be underestimates.

Healthy Caucasians from Russia aged roughly 6 to 90 served as donors. The authors ran a second PCR of about 7 to 12 cycles using a sample-barcoded 5' primer and a J-beta primer mix. Each cDNA molecule, via a template-switch adaptor with 12 random nucleotides, was tagged. No fewer than 3 million CDR3-containing paired-end reads came from each sample. One entry per CDR3 protein, called by TCRdb with MiXCR from the 5' RACE reads. The sample has about 1.6 million distinct CDR3 sequences, about 31% seen once; the top ten hold about 11%. As to this clonotype: The antigen remains unidentified.

V was clipped by 6 bases and J by 8 bases; unmatched bases: 10. The CDR3 spans 14 residues. Per the germline V gene, CDR1 is SEHNR and CDR2 is FQNEAQ (reference sequence). The J gene is TRBJ2-5, the V gene TRBV7-9; 9 bases fit TRBD1. The sample consisted of blood. This TCR was recovered from a woman in her thirties in good health. The CDR3 sequence: CASRTPGTGRTQYF. DNA of the CDR3: TGTGCCAGCAGGACTCCCGGGACAGGGAGAACCCAGTACTTC.